This T cell receptor beta chain was sequenced for a study of T cell repertoires in cytomegalovirus infection. About the study: Public TCR beta signatures marked donors with CMV infection and the matching HLA.

This clonotype was detected once. Its antigen remains unidentified. Points from the study as a whole: It was HLA-C-restricted CMV-specific TCR beta clonotypes that dominated the response ex vivo. Summed public TCR beta family frequency identified CMV carriers bearing the relevant HLA.

TCRdb analysed the reads with MiXCR anew, one entry per CDR3 protein. Of some 700,000 distinct CDR3 sequences listed, roughly 36% are singletons. Germline CDR1 SGHAT, CDR2 FQNNGV. Trimming removed 3 bases at V and 5 bases at J, with 10 bases between. The CDR3 is made up of 13 amino acids. The sequence was obtained from a human donor in good health (CMV status not recorded). Some clones in this sample may be carry-over from other donors' samples. Sequenced: PBMCs. The J gene is TRBJ2-5, the V gene TRBV11-2, with D unclear. This chain's CDR3 is CASSFSTVETQYF. DNA of the CDR3: TGTGCCAGCAGCTTTTCTACAGTGGAGACCCAGTACTTC. The full variable domain, its missing parts supplied by reference TRBV11-2 and TRBJ2-5, is EAGVAQSPRYKIIEKRQSVAFWCNPISGHATLYWYQQILGQGPKLLIQFQNNGVVDDSQLPKDRFSAERLKGVDSTLKIQPAKLEDSAVYLCASSFSTVETQYFGPGTRLLVL.